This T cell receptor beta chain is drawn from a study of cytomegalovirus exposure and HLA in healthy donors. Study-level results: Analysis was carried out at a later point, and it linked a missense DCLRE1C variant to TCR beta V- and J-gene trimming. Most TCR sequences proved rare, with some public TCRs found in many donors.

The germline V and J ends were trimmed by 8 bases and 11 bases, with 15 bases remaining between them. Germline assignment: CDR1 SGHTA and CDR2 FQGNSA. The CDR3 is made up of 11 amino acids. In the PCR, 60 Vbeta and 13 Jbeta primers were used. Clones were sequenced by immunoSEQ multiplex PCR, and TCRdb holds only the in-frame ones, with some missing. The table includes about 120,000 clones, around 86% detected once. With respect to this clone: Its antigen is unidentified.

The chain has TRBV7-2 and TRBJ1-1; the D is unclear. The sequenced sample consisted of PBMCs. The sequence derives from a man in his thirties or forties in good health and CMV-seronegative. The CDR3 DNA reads TGTGCCAGCGATGCGGGCGCCACGGCTTTCTTT. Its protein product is CASDAGATAFF.